A selection of T cell receptor beta chains follows, all from one sample in a study of circulating and synovial CD4+ cells in juvenile arthritis. Sequencing was performed with immunoSEQ multiplex PCR; in TCRdb, only in-frame clones are kept and a portion is missing. The sample includes some 35,000 clones, approximately 94% of them seen just once. The sample was CD4+ T cells from blood. The receptor source for this set is a human donor with juvenile idiopathic arthritis. Both conserved end residues are part of each CDR3. The order of the fields is clone size, D gene, V gene, J gene, CDR3 protein, CDR3 DNA. The D gene is left open where the match is weak. Clone size appears in some rows only: once, few, many, or a class for an expanded clone.

>.|.|TRBV7-2|TRBJ2-1
CASSRGGSGGAQGEQFF
TGTGCCAGCAGCAGGGGCGGGTCTGGCGGGGCCCAGGGTGAGCAGTTCTTC
>.|TRBD1|TRBV5-1|TRBJ1-2
CASSLTGQGRNYGYTF
TGCGCCAGCAGCTTGACAGGACAGGGACGGAACTATGGCTACACCTTC
>.|TRBD1|TRBV5-1|TRBJ1-6
CASSLPGQGYNSPLHF
TGCGCCAGCAGCTTACCGGGACAGGGGTATAATTCCCCCCTCCACTTT
>.|TRBD2|TRBV13|TRBJ2-2
CASSFVSGGGAYTGELFF
TGTGCCAGCAGCTTTGTTTCCGGCGGGGGGGCCTACACCGGGGAGCTGTTTTTT
>few|.|TRBV15|TRBJ1-4
CATSRDKGTNEKLFF
TGTGCCACCAGCAGGGACAAGGGGACTAATGAAAAACTGTTTTTT
>.|TRBD1|TRBV19|TRBJ1-2
CASSPADRAGIRGYTF
TGTGCCAGTAGTCCCGCAGACAGGGCGGGGATAAGGGGCTACACCTTC
>.|.|TRBV7-9|TRBJ2-7
CASSPRFGYEQYF
TGTGCCAGCAGCCCCCGCTTCGGGTACGAGCAGTACTTC
>.|.|TRBV11-1|TRBJ1-4
CASSFRDKEKLFF
TGTGCCAGCAGCTTCCGGGACAAGGAAAAACTGTTTTTT
>.|.|TRBV19|TRBJ2-2
CASSISPGFTGELFF
TGTGCCAGTAGTATAAGTCCAGGCTTTACCGGGGAGCTGTTTTTT
>once|.|TRBV7-2|TRBJ1-1
CASSLGVRMNTEAFF
TGTGCCAGCAGCCTAGGGGTGCGGATGAACACTGAAGCTTTCTTT
>.|.|TRBV6-1|TRBJ1-5
CATLRGNQPQHF
TGTGCCACTCTCAGGGGAAATCAGCCCCAGCATTTT
>.|.|TRBV6-5|TRBJ2-7
CASRTAGSYEQYF
TGTGCCAGCAGAACAGCCGGGAGCTACGAGCAGTACTTC
>.|.|TRBV18|TRBJ2-7
CASSPPGSLSYEQYF
TGTGCCAGCTCACCTCCCGGGTCTTTGTCCTACGAGCAGTACTTC
>.|.|TRBV18|TRBJ2-7
CASSPPSRVYHEQYF
TGTGCCAGCTCACCACCAAGCAGGGTGTACCACGAGCAGTACTTC
>.|.|TRBV6-4|TRBJ1-2
CASSDTGAYGYTF
TGTGCCAGCAGTGACACAGGAGCCTATGGCTACACCTTC
>.|.|TRBV12-5|TRBJ1-1
CASGLTKGPQNTEAFF
TGTGCTAGTGGTTTGACCAAGGGGCCGCAGAACACTGAAGCTTTCTTT
>.|.|TRBV6-4|TRBJ2-1
CASSGIFTDNEQFF
TGTGCCAGCAGTGGCATATTCACAGACAATGAGCAGTTCTTC
>.|.|TRBV15|TRBJ1-5
CATSRDYSNQPQHF
TGTGCCACCAGCAGAGACTATAGCAATCAGCCCCAGCATTTT
>.|TRBD1|TRBV7-6|TRBJ2-5
CASSTSLVAGGGETQYF
TGTGCCAGCAGCACAAGCTTAGTGGCAGGGGGCGGAGAGACCCAGTACTTC
>.|.|TRBV18|TRBJ2-7
CASHRGGYEQYF
TGTGCCAGCCACAGGGGAGGCTACGAGCAGTACTTC
>.|TRBD1|TRBV5-4|TRBJ1-1
CASSRRPRQGGLNTEAFF
TGTGCCAGCAGCCGTCGACCCCGACAGGGAGGTTTGAACACTGAAGCTTTCTTT
>.|TRBD1|TRBV19|TRBJ1-6
CASSPRDRGSYNSPLHF
TGTGCCAGTAGCCCCCGGGACAGGGGCTCCTATAATTCACCCCTCCACTTT
>once|.|TRBV28|TRBJ2-7
CASSVLLASYEQYF
TGTGCCAGCAGTGTGCTTTTGGCCTCCTACGAGCAGTACTTC
>.|TRBD1|TRBV7-2|TRBJ2-1
CASSLGQGYNEQFF
TGTGCCAGCAGCTTAGGACAGGGGTACAATGAGCAGTTCTTC
>.|.|TRBV4-2|TRBJ1-6
CASSQNRQGTSPLHF
TGTGCCAGCAGCCAAAACCGCCAGGGAACTTCACCCCTCCACTTT
>once|.|TRBV9|TRBJ2-2
CASSARTTTNTGELFF
TGTGCCAGCAGCGCTCGTACAACAACGAACACCGGGGAGCTGTTTTTT
>.|TRBD1|TRBV5-6|TRBJ2-7
CASTQTPGQGAYEQYF
TGTGCCAGCACCCAAACCCCGGGACAGGGCGCCTACGAGCAGTACTTC
>.|TRBD1|TRBV7-2|TRBJ2-7
CASSPQGTVYEQYF
TGTGCCAGCAGCCCGCAAGGGACAGTCTACGAGCAGTACTTC
>.|.|TRBV6-5|TRBJ1-5
CASKLDSNQPQHF
TGTGCCAGCAAGTTAGATAGCAATCAGCCCCAGCATTTT
>.|TRBD1|TRBV5-1|TRBJ1-1
CASSSRTGMNTEAFF
TGCGCCAGCAGCTCCCGGACAGGGATGAACACTGAAGCTTTCTTT
>.|.|TRBV7-8|TRBJ2-2
CATGGRRVPGELFF
TGTGCAACCGGGGGTAGGAGAGTCCCCGGGGAGCTGTTTTTT
>.|.|TRBV27|TRBJ2-7
CASSLSAQATLYEQYF
TGTGCCAGCAGTCTCTCCGCTCAAGCCACCCTGTACGAGCAGTACTTC
>.|.|TRBV21-1|TRBJ2-3
CASRKTRQADTQYF
TGTGCCAGCAGGAAAACCCGACAGGCAGATACGCAGTATTTT
>.|.|TRBV6-1|TRBJ1-5
CASSLSGQIEHQHF
TGTGCCAGCTCTCTTTCAGGTCAGATTGAGCACCAGCATTTT
>.|TRBD1|TRBV19|TRBJ2-7
CASSDRDYEQYF
TGTGCCAGTAGTGACAGGGACTACGAGCAGTACTTC
>once|TRBD2|TRBV7-2|TRBJ2-7
CASSLVSGAAYEQYF
TGTGCCAGCAGCTTAGTAAGCGGGGCCGCCTACGAGCAGTACTTC
>once|.|TRBV6-5|TRBJ1-2
CASSYDRTYGYTF
TGTGCCAGCAGTTATGACAGGACCTATGGCTACACCTTC
>.|.|TRBV6-1|TRBJ1-2
CASSEAQLSFRGYTF
TGTGCCAGCAGTGAAGCGCAACTTAGCTTCCGTGGCTACACCTTC
>.|.|TRBV19|TRBJ1-2
CASSIVQAHYGYTF
TGTGCCAGTAGTATTGTCCAGGCCCACTATGGCTACACCTTC
>.|TRBD2|TRBV15|TRBJ2-5
CATSRVGTSKETQYF
TGTGCCACCAGCAGAGTGGGGACTAGCAAAGAGACCCAGTACTTC
>.|.|TRBV29-1|TRBJ2-3
CSVGGVTDTQYF
TGCAGCGTTGGGGGGGTAACAGATACGCAGTATTTT
>.|.|TRBV27|TRBJ1-5
CASSAGQIYYSNQPQHF
TGTGCCAGCAGCGCCGGACAGATTTACTATAGCAATCAGCCCCAGCATTTT
>.|.|TRBV6-5|TRBJ2-7
CASSQGGGSSYEQYF
TGTGCCAGCAGCCAAGGGGGGGGAAGCTCCTACGAGCAGTACTTC
>once|.|TRBV6-6|TRBJ1-3
CASSFDRSSGNTIYF
TGTGCCAGCAGTTTCGACAGAAGCTCTGGAAACACCATATATTTT
>.|TRBD1|TRBV2|TRBJ1-5
CASSEGQGASQPQHF
TGTGCCAGCAGTGAAGGACAGGGGGCCAGTCAGCCCCAGCATTTT
>.|TRBD1|TRBV2|TRBJ1-4
CASRGRTGTNEKLFF
TGTGCCAGCAGGGGACGGACAGGGACTAATGAAAAACTGTTTTTT
>.|.|TRBV4-3|TRBJ1-6
CASSRRGGPLHF
TGCGCCAGCAGCCGGCGGGGGGGACCCCTCCACTTT
>.|TRBD1|TRBV5-1|TRBJ1-2
CASSLALTGGADGYTF
TGCGCCAGCAGCTTGGCCCTGACAGGGGGCGCGGACGGCTACACCTTC
>.|.|TRBV5-6|TRBJ1-3
CASSPVVSSGNTIYF
TGTGCCAGCAGCCCCGTAGTAAGCTCTGGAAACACCATATATTTT
>.|.|TRBV7-3|TRBJ2-1
CASSLMGGPYNEQFF
TGTGCCAGCAGCTTAATGGGGGGGCCCTACAATGAGCAGTTCTTC
>.|TRBD1|TRBV7-2|TRBJ2-7
CASRPDRVYSYEQYF
TGTGCCAGCAGACCTGACAGGGTTTACTCCTACGAGCAGTACTTC
>.|.|TRBV20-1|TRBJ1-2
CSANGQYGYTF
TGCAGTGCTAATGGGCAATATGGCTACACCTTC
>.|TRBD2|TRBV5-1|TRBJ2-5
CASSSPSTSAYQETQYF
TGCGCCAGCAGCTCCCCTTCTACTAGCGCCTACCAAGAGACCCAGTACTTC
>.|TRBD1|TRBV9|TRBJ2-7
CASSVSGQGTYEQYF
TGTGCCAGCAGCGTATCCGGACAGGGTACCTACGAGCAGTACTTC
>.|TRBD1|TRBV5-6|TRBJ1-6
CASSPWTGYNSPLHF
TGTGCCAGCAGCCCCTGGACAGGCTATAATTCACCCCTCCACTTT